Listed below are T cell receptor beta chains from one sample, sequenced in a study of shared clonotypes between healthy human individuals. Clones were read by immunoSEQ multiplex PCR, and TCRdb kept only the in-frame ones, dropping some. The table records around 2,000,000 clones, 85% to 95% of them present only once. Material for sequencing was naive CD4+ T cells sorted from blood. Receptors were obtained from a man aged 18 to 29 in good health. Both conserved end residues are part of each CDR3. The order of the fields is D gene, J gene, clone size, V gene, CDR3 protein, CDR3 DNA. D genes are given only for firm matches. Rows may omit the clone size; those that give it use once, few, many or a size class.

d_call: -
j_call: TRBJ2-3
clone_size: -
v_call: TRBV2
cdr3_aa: CASTNLKGDTQYF
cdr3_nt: TGTGCCAGCACCAACCTGAAGGGAGATACGCAGTATTTT

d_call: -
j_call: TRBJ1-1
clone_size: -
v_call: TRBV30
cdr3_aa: CAWTPKGGFAEAFF
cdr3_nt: TGTGCCTGGACTCCTAAAGGAGGATTTGCTGAAGCTTTCTTT

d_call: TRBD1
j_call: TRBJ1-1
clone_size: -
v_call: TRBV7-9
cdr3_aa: CASSILGQGLTEAFF
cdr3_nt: TGTGCCAGCAGCATCCTGGGACAGGGGTTGACTGAAGCTTTCTTT

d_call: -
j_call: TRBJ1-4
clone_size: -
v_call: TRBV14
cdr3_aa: CASSLTQYGKLFF
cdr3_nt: TGTGCCAGCAGCCTCACCCAGTACGGAAAACTGTTTTTT

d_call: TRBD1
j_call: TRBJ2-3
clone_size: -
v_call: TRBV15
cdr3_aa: CATSTAPGQAGDTQYF
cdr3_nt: TGTGCCACCAGCACTGCCCCGGGACAGGCGGGAGATACGCAGTATTTT

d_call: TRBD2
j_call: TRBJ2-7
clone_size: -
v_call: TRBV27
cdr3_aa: CASSLSSGTTYEQYF
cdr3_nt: TGTGCCAGCAGTTTATCATCGGGGACTACCTACGAGCAGTACTTC

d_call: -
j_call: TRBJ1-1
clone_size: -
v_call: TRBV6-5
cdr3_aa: CASRTPGGAFF
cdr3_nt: TGTGCCAGCAGGACGCCCGGGGGAGCTTTCTTT

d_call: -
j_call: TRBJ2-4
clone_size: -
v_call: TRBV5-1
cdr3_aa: CASRPADSLAKNIQYF
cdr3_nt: TGCGCCAGCAGACCGGCGGACTCGCTAGCCAAAAACATTCAGTACTTC

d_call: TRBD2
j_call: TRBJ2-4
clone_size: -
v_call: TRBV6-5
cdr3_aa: CATTELAMGIQYF
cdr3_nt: TGTGCCACCACGGAACTAGCGATGGGCATTCAGTACTTC

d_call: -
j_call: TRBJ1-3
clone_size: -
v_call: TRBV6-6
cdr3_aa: CASSYVGGNTIYF
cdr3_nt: TGTGCCAGCAGTTACGTCGGAGGAAACACCATATATTTT

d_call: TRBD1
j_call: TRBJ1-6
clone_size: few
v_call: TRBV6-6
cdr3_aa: CASSYRAGGNSPLHF
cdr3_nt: TGTGCCAGCAGTTACCGAGCAGGGGGTAATTCACCCCTCCACTTT

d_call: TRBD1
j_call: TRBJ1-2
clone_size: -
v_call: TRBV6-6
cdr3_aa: CASTTSWAGGGYTF
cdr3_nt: TGTGCCAGCACCACCTCATGGGCAGGGGGTGGCTACACCTTC

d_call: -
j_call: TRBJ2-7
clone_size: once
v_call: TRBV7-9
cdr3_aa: CASSVWDKSSYEQYF
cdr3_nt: TGTGCCAGCAGCGTATGGGACAAGAGCTCCTACGAGCAGTACTTC

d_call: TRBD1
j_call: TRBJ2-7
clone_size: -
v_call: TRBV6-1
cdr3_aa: CASSGQGTPYEQYF
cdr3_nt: TGTGCCAGCAGTGGACAGGGGACCCCCTACGAGCAGTACTTC

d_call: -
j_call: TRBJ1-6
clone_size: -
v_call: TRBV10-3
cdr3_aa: CAISGTGYNSPLHF
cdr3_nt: TGTGCCATCAGTGGTACAGGGTATAATTCACCCCTCCACTTT

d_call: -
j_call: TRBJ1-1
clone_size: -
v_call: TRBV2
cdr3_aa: CASSQQGAEAFF
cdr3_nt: TGTGCCAGCAGTCAACAGGGAGCTGAAGCTTTCTTT

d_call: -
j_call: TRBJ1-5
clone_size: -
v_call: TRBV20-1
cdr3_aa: CSAARNQPQHF
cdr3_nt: TGCAGTGCCGCTCGCAATCAGCCCCAGCATTTT

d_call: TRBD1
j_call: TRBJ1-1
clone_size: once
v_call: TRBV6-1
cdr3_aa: CASSEAAVLGQGGWDTEAFF
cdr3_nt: TGTGCCAGCAGTGAAGCGGCTGTCTTGGGACAGGGGGGATGGGACACTGAAGCTTTCTTT

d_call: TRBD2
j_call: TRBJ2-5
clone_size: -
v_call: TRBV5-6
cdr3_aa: CASSSGLAGGETQYF
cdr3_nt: TGTGCCAGCAGCTCGGGACTAGCGGGAGGAGAGACCCAGTACTTC

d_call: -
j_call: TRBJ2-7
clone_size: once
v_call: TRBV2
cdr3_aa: CASQERYEQYF
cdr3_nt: TGTGCCAGTCAAGAACGGTACGAGCAGTACTTC

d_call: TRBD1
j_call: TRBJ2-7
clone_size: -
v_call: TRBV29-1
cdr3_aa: CSVAGQGAFEQYF
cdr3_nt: TGCAGCGTTGCGGGACAGGGGGCCTTCGAGCAGTACTTC

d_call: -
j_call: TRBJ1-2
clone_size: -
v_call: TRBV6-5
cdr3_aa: CASSYSRGPYGYTF
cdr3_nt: TGTGCCAGCAGTTACTCGAGGGGCCCCTATGGCTACACCTTC

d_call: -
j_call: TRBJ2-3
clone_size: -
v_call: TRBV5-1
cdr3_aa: CASSLSPLGGTDTQYF
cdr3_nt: TGCGCCAGCAGCTTGTCCCCCCTCGGGGGCACAGATACGCAGTATTTT

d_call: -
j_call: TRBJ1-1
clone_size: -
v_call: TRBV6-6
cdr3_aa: CASSRGFEAFF
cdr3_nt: TGTGCCAGCAGTCGTGGGTTTGAAGCTTTCTTT

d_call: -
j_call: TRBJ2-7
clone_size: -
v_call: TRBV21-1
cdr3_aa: CASSKAIGLSSYEQYF
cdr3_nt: TGTGCCAGCAGCAAAGCGATAGGACTCTCCTCCTACGAGCAGTACTTC

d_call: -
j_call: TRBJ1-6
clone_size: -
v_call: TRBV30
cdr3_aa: CAWSVQPINSPLHF
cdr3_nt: TGTGCCTGGAGTGTACAACCTATCAATTCACCCCTCCACTTT

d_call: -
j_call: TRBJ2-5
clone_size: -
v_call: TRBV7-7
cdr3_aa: CASSLSGRYQETQYF
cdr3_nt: TGTGCTAGCAGCTTAAGTGGACGGTACCAAGAGACCCAGTACTTC

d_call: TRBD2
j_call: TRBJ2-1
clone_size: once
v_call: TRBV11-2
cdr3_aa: CASTGLAVSYNEQFF
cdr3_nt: TGTGCCAGCACGGGACTAGCGGTTTCCTACAATGAGCAGTTCTTC

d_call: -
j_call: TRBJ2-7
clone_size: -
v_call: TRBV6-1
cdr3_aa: CASSEPGRSYEQYF
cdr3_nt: TGTGCCAGCAGTGAACCAGGACGGTCCTACGAGCAGTACTTC

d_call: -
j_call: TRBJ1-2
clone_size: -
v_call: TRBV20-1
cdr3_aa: CSARIDYGYTF
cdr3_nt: TGCAGTGCACGGATAGACTATGGCTACACCTTC

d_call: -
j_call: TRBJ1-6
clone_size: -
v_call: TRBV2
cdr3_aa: CASSEARVQGSPLHF
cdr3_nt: TGTGCCAGCAGTGAAGCTAGGGTACAGGGCTCACCCCTCCACTTT

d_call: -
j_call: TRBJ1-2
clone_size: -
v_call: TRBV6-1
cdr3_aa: CASLEQGLYGYTF
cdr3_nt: TGTGCCAGCCTAGAGCAGGGACTCTATGGCTACACCTTC

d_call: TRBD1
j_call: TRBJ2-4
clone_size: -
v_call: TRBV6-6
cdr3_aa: CASSSGTGNIQYF
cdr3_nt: TGTGCCAGCAGCTCCGGGACAGGAAACATTCAGTACTTC

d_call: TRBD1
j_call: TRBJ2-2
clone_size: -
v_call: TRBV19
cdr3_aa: CASRGTGGTGELFF
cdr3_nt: TGTGCCAGTAGAGGGACAGGGGGGACAGGGGAGCTGTTTTTT

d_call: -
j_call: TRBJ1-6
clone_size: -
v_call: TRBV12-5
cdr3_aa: CASGLVRTGTNSPLHF
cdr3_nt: TGTGCTAGTGGTTTGGTACGCACAGGAACCAATTCACCCCTCCACTTT

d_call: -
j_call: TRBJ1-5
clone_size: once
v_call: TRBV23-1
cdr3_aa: CASSQSKGGGQPQHF
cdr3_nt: TGCGCCAGCAGTCAATCGAAGGGTGGGGGTCAGCCCCAGCATTTT

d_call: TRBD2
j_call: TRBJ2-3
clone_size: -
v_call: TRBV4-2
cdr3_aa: CASSPPASGGANTQYF
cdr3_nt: TGTGCCAGCAGCCCCCCGGCAAGCGGGGGGGCGAATACGCAGTATTTT

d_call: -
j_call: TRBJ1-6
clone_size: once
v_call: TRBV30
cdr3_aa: CAWSGNGDSPLHF
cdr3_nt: TGTGCCTGGAGTGGGAACGGTGATTCACCCCTCCACTTT

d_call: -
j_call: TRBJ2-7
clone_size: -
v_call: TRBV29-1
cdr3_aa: CSVAVGPTYEQYF
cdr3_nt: TGCAGCGTTGCGGTAGGGCCCACCTACGAGCAGTACTTC

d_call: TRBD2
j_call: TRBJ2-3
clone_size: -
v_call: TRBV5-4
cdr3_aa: CASSPTSGVTDTQYF
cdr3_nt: TGTGCCAGCAGCCCGACTAGCGGGGTAACAGATACGCAGTATTTT

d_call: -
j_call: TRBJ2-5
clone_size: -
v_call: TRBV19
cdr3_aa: CASSIGIQETQYF
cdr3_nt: TGTGCCAGTAGTATTGGGATCCAAGAGACCCAGTACTTC

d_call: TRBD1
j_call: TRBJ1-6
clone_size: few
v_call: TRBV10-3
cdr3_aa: CAISAGGTYNSPLHF
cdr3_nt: TGTGCCATCAGTGCAGGGGGGACCTATAATTCACCCCTCCACTTT

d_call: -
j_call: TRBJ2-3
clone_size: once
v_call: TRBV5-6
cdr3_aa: CASSLAPVSTDTQYF
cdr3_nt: TGTGCCAGCAGCTTGGCCCCAGTTAGCACAGATACGCAGTATTTT

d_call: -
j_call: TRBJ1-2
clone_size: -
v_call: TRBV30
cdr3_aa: CAWSTTQVLRTF
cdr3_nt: TGTGCCTGGAGTACCACTCAGGTATTGCGCACCTTC